The 6 T cell receptor beta chains given below trace back to one sample, sequenced in a study of post-analysis software for immune sequencing data. Study findings and constraints: Relative to controls, patients had five TRBV segments at higher frequency, with TRBV5-6, TRBV5-1 and TRBV20-1 among these.

Their antigens remain unidentified. TCR beta libraries were prepared from cDNA with unique molecular identifiers. TCRdb called the PCR reads again in MiXCR, with one record for every CDR3 protein. The table includes roughly 400,000 distinct CDR3 sequences, approximately 39% detected once. Sequencing used blood. The receptors here all came from a girl between 2 and 10 years old with multiple sclerosis.

This clonotype appeared a few times. The J gene is TRBJ1-2, the V gene TRBV20-1; no firm D call. Germline-derived CDR1 and CDR2 are DFQATT and SNEGSKA (reference sequence). The CDR3 is 11 residues long. Trimming cost V 6 bases and J 4 bases, with 9 bases left between them. CDR3 residues: CSAEGLYGYTF. Written as DNA, the CDR3 is TGCAGTGCAGAGGGTCTCTATGGCTACACCTTC.

This chain joins TRBV10-3 and TRBJ2-1; 9 nucleotides agree with TRBD2. The CDR3 covers 15 residues. V dropped 6 bases and J dropped 7; count of bases not matched to a gene: 10. Germline V gives CDR1 ENHRY, CDR2 SYGVKD. The CDR3 sequence: CAISLTSGGVNEQFF. CDR3 nucleotides: TGTGCCATCAGCTTGACTAGCGGTGGTGTGAATGAGCAGTTCTTC.

There are a few counts of this clonotype. This sequence joins TRBV29-1 and TRBJ1-2, with a tentative D call TRBD1 (5 bases). The V and J ends lost 4 bases and 4 bases respectively, with 10 bases between them. Germline loops: CDR1 SQVTM, CDR2 ANQGSEA. This CDR3 spans 12 amino acids. The CDR3 is CSVVGTFYGYTF. CDR3 nucleotide sequence: TGCAGCGTTGTGGGGACCTTCTATGGCTACACCTTC. The full variable domain, with the rest looked up from reference TRBV29-1 and TRBJ1-2, is SAVISQKPSRDICQRGTSLTIQCQVDSQVTMMFWYRQQPGQSLTLIATANQGSEATYESGFVIDKFPISRPNLTFSTLTVSNMSPEDSSIYLCSVVGTFYGYTFGSGTRLTVV.

With regard to this clonotype: The germline gene is not matched at one end of the junction; a read error may be the cause. This chain links TRBV11-2 with TRBJ2-7, with 14 positions matching TRBD2. The CDR3 contains 17 residues. CDR1 is SGHAT, CDR2 FQNNGV, per germline. Here the CDR3 reads CAGSLGLAGESPYEQYF. DNA for the CDR3: TGTGCCGGCAGCCTGGGACTAGCGGGGGAAAGCCCCTACGAGCAGTACTTC.

In its sample, this clonotype was seen many times. The chain is built from TRBV4-3 and TRBJ2-4, with D unclear. Trimming removed 1 base at V and 0 bases at J, with 7 bases between. The V gene's germline CDR1 is LGHNA and CDR2 YSLEER. This CDR3 is 15 amino acids long. The CDR3 DNA reads TGCGCCAGCAGCCAAGGGATTAGAGCCAAAAACATTCAGTACTTC. Protein sequence: CASSQGIRAKNIQYF.

This clonotype was seen a handful of times. The rearrangement links TRBV3-1 to TRBJ1-4; 7 bases fit TRBD1. The germline V gene encodes CDR1 LGHDT and CDR2 YNNKEL (reference sequence). This CDR3 has 16 amino acids. The J segment lost 8 bases and the V segment lost 1 base, leaving 10 bases of the junction unmatched. The CDR3 loop reads CASSQGRTGGNEKLFF. In nucleotides, the CDR3 is TGTGCCAGCAGCCAAGGCCGGACAGGCGGGAACGAAAAACTGTTTTTT. Full variable domain (remainder filled in from reference TRBV3-1 and TRBJ1-4): DTAVSQTPKYLVTQMGNDKSIKCEQNLGHDTMYWYKQDSKKFLKIMFSYNNKELIINETVPNRFSPKSPDKAHLNLHINSLELGDSAVYFCASSQGRTGGNEKLFFGSGTQLSVL.